Sequencing of this T cell receptor (beta chain) was carried out in a study of blood T cell repertoires in COVID-19. Study summary: Researchers got acute and convalescent COVID-19 samples from the United States, Italy and Spain. T cells, B-cell-depleted T cells, or PBMCs provided the cDNA or gDNA that served as material.

Study processing details: Estimated nucleated cell counts came from reference gene primer amplification. Profiling relied on immunoSEQ multiplex PCR, and the TCRdb table lists in-frame clones only, not all of them. V and J calls and clone size are as listed in that table; D and trimming were resolved from the DNA. The sample has tens of thousands of clones, more than 80% seen once. The V and J ends lost 4 bases and 10 bases, in that order; junction bases with no gene match: 8. The length of the CDR3 is 14 residues. Germline loops: CDR1 MNHNS, CDR2 SASEGT. The receptor comes from a woman of 80 years or more with acute or convalescent COVID-19. What was sequenced was peripheral blood. The rearrangement joins TRBV6-1 to TRBJ2-3; 10 bases map to TRBD2. The CDR3 sequence is CASSGASGSAAQYF. DNA for the CDR3: TGTGCCAGCAGTGGAGCTAGCGGGAGCGCCGCGCAGTATTTT.